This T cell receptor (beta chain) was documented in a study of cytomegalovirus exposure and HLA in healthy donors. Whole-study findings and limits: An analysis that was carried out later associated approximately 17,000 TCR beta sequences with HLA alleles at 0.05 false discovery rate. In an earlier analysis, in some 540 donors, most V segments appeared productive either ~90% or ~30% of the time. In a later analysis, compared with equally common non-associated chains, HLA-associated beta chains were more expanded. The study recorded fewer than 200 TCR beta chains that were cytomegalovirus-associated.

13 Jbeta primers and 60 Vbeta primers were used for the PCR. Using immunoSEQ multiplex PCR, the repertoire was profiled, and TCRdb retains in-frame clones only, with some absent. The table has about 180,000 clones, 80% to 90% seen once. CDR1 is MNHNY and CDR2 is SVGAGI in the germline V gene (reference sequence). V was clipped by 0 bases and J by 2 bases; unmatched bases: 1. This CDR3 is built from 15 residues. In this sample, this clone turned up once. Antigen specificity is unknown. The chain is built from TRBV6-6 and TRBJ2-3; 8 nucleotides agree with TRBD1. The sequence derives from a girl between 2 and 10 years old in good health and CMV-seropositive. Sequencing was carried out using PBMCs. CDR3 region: CASSYSTGDTDTQYF. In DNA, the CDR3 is TGTGCCAGCAGTTACTCGACAGGGGACACAGATACGCAGTATTTT.